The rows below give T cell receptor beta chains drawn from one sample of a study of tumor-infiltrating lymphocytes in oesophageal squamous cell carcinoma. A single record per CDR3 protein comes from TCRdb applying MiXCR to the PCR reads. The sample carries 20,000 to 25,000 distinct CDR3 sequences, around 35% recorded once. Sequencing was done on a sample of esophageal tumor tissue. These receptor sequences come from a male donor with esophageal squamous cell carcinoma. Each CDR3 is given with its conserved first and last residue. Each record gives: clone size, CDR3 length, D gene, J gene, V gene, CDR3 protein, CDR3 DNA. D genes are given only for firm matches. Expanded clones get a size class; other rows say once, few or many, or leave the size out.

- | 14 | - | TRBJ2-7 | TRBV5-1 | CASSSDLGNYEQYF | TGCGCCAGCAGCTCGGACTTGGGGAACTACGAGCAGTACTTC
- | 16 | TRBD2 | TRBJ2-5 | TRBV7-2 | CASSSTAGGLSETQYF | TGTGCCAGCAGCTCCACAGCGGGGGGGCTCTCTGAGACCCAGTACTTC
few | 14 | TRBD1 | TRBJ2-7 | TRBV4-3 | CASSLRTGSYEQYF | TGCGCCAGCAGCCTAAGGACAGGGTCCTACGAGCAGTACTTC
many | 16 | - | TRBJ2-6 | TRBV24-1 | CATSENGWVGANVLTF | TGTGCCACCAGCGAGAATGGGTGGGTGGGGGCCAACGTCCTGACTTTC
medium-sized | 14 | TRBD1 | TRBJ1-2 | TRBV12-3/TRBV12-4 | CASSLEQGSGGYTF | TGTGCCAGCAGTTTAGAACAGGGGTCAGGAGGCTACACCTTC
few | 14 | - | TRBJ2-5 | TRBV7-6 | CASSLGGVGETQYF | TGTGCCAGCAGCTTAGGGGGAGTAGGGGAGACCCAGTACTTC
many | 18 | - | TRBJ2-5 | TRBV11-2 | CASSFPTVAGDPWDEQYF | TGTGCCAGCAGCTTTCCGACGGTCGCCGGGGACCCCTGGGATGAGCAGTACTTC
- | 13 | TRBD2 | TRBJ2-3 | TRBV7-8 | CASSLGRADTQYF | TGTGCCAGCAGCCTCGGGAGGGCAGATACGCAGTATTTT
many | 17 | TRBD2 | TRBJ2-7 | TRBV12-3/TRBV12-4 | CASSSRRTSDSSYEQYF | TGTGCCAGCAGTTCTCGAAGGACTAGCGACTCCTCCTACGAGCAGTACTTC
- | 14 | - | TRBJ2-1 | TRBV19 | CASSTSLGSYEQFF | TGTGCCAGTAGTACCAGTTTAGGGTCCTACGAGCAGTTCTTC
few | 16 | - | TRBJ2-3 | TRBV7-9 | CASSHSSGRLVRREYF | TGTGCCAGCAGTCATTCCTCAGGGCGACTTGTTCGTCGTGAGTATTTT
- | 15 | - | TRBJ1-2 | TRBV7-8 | CASSLRATAPYGYTF | TGTGCCAGCAGCTTAAGGGCCACGGCCCCCTATGGCTACACCTTC
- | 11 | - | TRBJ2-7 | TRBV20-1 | CSASRVYEQYF | TGCAGTGCTAGCAGGGTGTACGAGCAGTACTTC
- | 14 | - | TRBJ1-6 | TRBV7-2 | CASSRTSKVREQYF | TGTGCCAGCAGCCGGACTAGCAAAGTACGCGAGCAGTACTTT
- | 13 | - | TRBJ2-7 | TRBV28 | CASTDSSSYEQYF | TGTGCCAGCACGGACAGCAGCTCCTACGAGCAGTACTTC
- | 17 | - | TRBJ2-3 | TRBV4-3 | CASSQEPVGSGTDTQYF | TGCGCCAGCAGCCAAGAGCCGGTCGGGAGTGGCACAGATACGCAGTATTTT
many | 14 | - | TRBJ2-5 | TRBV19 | CASSIGQLQETQYF | TGTGCCAGTAGTATTGGACAGCTCCAAGAGACCCAGTACTTC
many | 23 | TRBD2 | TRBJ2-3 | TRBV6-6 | CASSYSLAGGPNPSLVSTDTQYF | TGTGCCAGCAGTTACTCTCTAGCGGGAGGGCCCAACCCTTCCCTGGTTAGCACAGATACGCAGTATTTT
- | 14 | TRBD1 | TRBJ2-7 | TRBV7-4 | CASSLGTGYDEQYF | TGTGCCAGCAGCTTAGGGACAGGGTACGACGAGCAGTACTTC
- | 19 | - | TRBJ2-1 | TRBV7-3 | CASSLGPHEGEARWNEQFF | TGTGCCAGCAGCTTAGGCCCCCACGAGGGGGAGGCTCGATGGAATGAGCAGTTCTTC
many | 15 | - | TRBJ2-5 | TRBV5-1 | CASSLAGTTQETQYF | TGCGCCAGCAGCTTGGCAGGTACGACTCAAGAGACCCAGTACTTC
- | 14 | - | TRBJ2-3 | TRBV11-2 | CASSFGTFTDTQYF | TGTGCCAGCAGCTTCGGGACCTTCACAGATACGCAGTATTTT
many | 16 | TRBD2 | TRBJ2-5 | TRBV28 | CASSWTSGRASETQYF | TGTGCCAGCAGCTGGACTAGCGGGAGGGCGAGTGAGACCCAGTACTTC
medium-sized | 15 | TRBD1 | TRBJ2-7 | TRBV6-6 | CASSSRGGASYEQYF | TGTGCCAGCAGTTCTCGAGGGGGCGCCTCCTACGAGCAGTACTTC
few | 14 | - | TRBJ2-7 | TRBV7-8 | CASSLGPGNYEQYF | TGTGCCAGCAGCTTAGGGCCAGGGAACTACGAGCAGTACTTC
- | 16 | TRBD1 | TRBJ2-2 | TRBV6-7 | CASSAWDRGPGGELFF | TGTGCCAGCAGTGCCTGGGACAGGGGGCCCGGCGGGGAGCTGTTTTTT
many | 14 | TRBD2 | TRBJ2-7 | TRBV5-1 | CASSPSGSSYEQYF | TGCGCCAGCAGCCCTAGCGGGAGCTCCTACGAGCAGTACTTC
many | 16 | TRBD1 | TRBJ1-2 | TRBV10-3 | CAISVETGGRSYGYTF | TGTGCCATCAGTGTTGAAACAGGGGGAAGAAGCTATGGCTACACCTTC
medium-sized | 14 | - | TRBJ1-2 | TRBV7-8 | CASSLGTANYGYTF | TGTGCCAGCAGCTTAGGAACAGCTAACTATGGCTACACCTTC
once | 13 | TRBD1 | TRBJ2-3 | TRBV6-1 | CASRQGAADTQYF | TGTGCCAGTAGACAGGGGGCTGCCGATACGCAGTATTTT
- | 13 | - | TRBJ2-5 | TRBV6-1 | CASTVRSSETQYF | TGTGCCAGCACTGTAAGGAGCTCAGAGACCCAGTACTTC
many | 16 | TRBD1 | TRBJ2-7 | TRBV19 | CASSVTGTGLSYEQYF | TGTGCCAGTAGTGTTACCGGGACAGGGCTCTCCTACGAGCAGTACTTC
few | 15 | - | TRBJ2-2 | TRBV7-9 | CASSLTGKDTGELFF | TGTGCCAGCAGCTTAACAGGGAAGGATACCGGGGAGCTGTTTTTT
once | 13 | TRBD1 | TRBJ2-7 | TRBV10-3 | CAINRDRGYEQYF | TGTGCCATCAACCGGGACAGGGGCTACGAGCAGTACTTC
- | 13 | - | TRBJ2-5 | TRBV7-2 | CASSPIGIGPVFF | TGTGCCAGCAGCCCTATCGGCATAGGCCCCGTATTCTTC
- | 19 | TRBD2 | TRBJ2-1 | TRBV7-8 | CASSLFRVGERGRAGEQFF | TGTGCCAGCAGCTTATTCAGGGTTGGGGAGCGCGGGAGGGCCGGTGAGCAGTTCTTC
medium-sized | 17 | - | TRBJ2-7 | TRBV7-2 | CASSPTDTGADSHEQYF | TGTGCCAGCAGCCCAACAGATACGGGGGCTGATTCCCACGAGCAGTACTTC